The rows below give T cell receptor beta chains drawn from one sample of a study of blood T cell repertoires in COVID-19. This table comes from immunoSEQ multiplex PCR, and its TCRdb copy is limited to in-frame clones, with some not included. The table lists under 300,000 clones, 84% of them singletons, with more than 3% in the top ten. Sequenced: PBMCs or T cells enriched from blood (not recorded which). These receptors all come from a man aged 45-65 years who had recovered from COVID-19. Each CDR3 is given with its conserved first and last residue. The D gene is left open where the match is weak. The size entry is marked missing in some rows and otherwise reads once, few, many or a size class.

>-|-|TRBV29-1|TRBJ2-7
CSATEGGYEQYF
TGCAGCGCCACCGAAGGAGGTTACGAGCAGTACTTC
>-|-|TRBV7-9|TRBJ2-1
CASLQIGDNEQFF
TGTGCCAGTTTACAAATCGGGGACAATGAGCAGTTCTTC
>TRBD2|-|TRBV5-1|TRBJ2-7
CASSLPPREVRYEQYF
TGCGCCAGCAGCCTCCCCCCCCGGGAGGTACGGTACGAGCAGTACTTC
>-|few|TRBV2|TRBJ1-6
CASRKEAAGNSPLHF
TGTGCCAGCCGAAAGGAAGCGGCGGGGAATTCACCCCTCCACTTT
>TRBD2|once|TRBV10-3|TRBJ2-3
CAISESRLAGTDTQYF
TGTGCCATCAGTGAGTCGAGACTAGCGGGCACAGATACGCAGTATTTT
>-|-|TRBV4-3|TRBJ2-3
CASSGVSGGHTDTQYF
TGCGCCAGCAGCGGGGTTTCTGGAGGTCACACAGATACGCAGTATTTT
>-|-|TRBV5-4|TRBJ2-3
CASSNGHISTDTQYF
TGTGCCAGCAGCAATGGACACATTAGCACAGATACGCAGTATTTT
>-|-|TRBV7-9|TRBJ2-3
CASSQGLLTDTQYF
TGTGCCAGCAGCCAGGGACTTCTCACAGATACGCAGTATTTT
>-|-|TRBV28|TRBJ2-7
CASRPTGSSYSYEQYF
TGTGCCAGCAGACCCACAGGGTCTAGCTACTCCTACGAGCAGTACTTC
>TRBD2|-|TRBV5-4|TRBJ2-3
CASSASSGRPPGTDTQYF
TGTGCCAGCAGCGCTTCTAGCGGGAGGCCTCCAGGCACAGATACGCAGTATTTT
>-|-|TRBV6-5|TRBJ1-6
CASGPNYNSPLHF
TGTGCCAGTGGCCCAAACTATAATTCACCCCTCCACTTT
>TRBD2|-|TRBV11-2|TRBJ2-5
CASSLAASGRGETQYF
TGTGCCAGCAGCTTAGCGGCTAGCGGGAGGGGGGAGACCCAGTACTTC
>TRBD1|-|TRBV29-1|TRBJ2-3
CSVEGTGGTDTQYF
TGCAGCGTTGAAGGGACAGGCGGCACAGATACGCAGTATTTT
>-|-|TRBV5-5|TRBJ2-6
CASSLEWTAYSGANVLTF
TGTGCCAGCAGCTTGGAGTGGACAGCATACTCTGGGGCCAACGTCCTGACTTTC
>-|-|TRBV18|TRBJ2-3
CASSPDGADTQYF
TGTGCCAGCTCCCCGGACGGGGCAGATACGCAGTATTTT
>TRBD1|once|TRBV3-1/TRBV3-2|TRBJ1-1
CASSPIRDRYMNTEAFF
TGTGCCAGCAGCCCCATCCGGGACAGATATATGAACACTGAAGCTTTCTTT
>-|-|TRBV7-2|TRBJ1-4
CASSLNQGATNEKLFF
TGTGCCAGCAGCTTAAACCAGGGTGCAACTAATGAAAAACTGTTTTTT
>-|-|TRBV29-1|TRBJ1-2
CSATGVHDGYTF
TGCAGCGCAACCGGGGTCCACGATGGCTACACCTTC
>TRBD1|-|TRBV5-1|TRBJ2-7
CASHLPGQALYEQYF
TGCGCCAGCCACCTGCCGGGACAGGCCCTCTACGAGCAGTACTTC
>TRBD1|-|TRBV3-1/TRBV3-2|TRBJ1-2
CASSQGGLVGTGGYGYTF
TGTGCCAGCAGCCAAGGAGGATTGGTCGGGACAGGGGGCTATGGCTACACCTTC
>TRBD1|-|TRBV28|TRBJ1-2
CASSLTRQGDYGYTF
TGTGCCAGCAGTTTGACCCGGCAGGGGGACTATGGCTACACCTTC
>TRBD2|once|TRBV28|TRBJ2-1
CASSLRGDEQFF
TGTGCCAGCAGTCTCCGGGGGGATGAGCAGTTCTTC
>-|once|TRBV21-1|TRBJ2-7
CASSSPVLTAYEQYF
TGTGCCAGCAGCAGTCCCGTTTTGACAGCTTACGAGCAGTACTTC
>-|-|TRBV11-3|TRBJ1-2
CASSPFGEGRGYGYTF
TGTGCCAGCAGCCCCTTTGGGGAGGGAAGAGGCTATGGCTACACCTTC
>-|-|TRBV19|TRBJ2-5
CASSRKGYQETQYF
TGTGCCAGTAGTAGGAAGGGGTACCAAGAGACCCAGTACTTC
>-|few|TRBV7-9|TRBJ1-5
CASSPAYSNQPQHF
TGTGCCAGCAGCCCCGCCTATAGCAATCAGCCCCAGCATTTT
>TRBD2|-|TRBV7-9|TRBJ2-3
CASSSLTSPDTQYF
TGTGCCAGCAGCTCGTTGACTAGCCCGGATACGCAGTATTTT
>TRBD2|-|TRBV19|TRBJ2-2
CASSMASGGGAGELFF
TGTGCCAGTAGTATGGCGTCGGGAGGAGGGGCCGGGGAGCTGTTTTTT
>TRBD1|-|TRBV28|TRBJ2-7
CASSPLGTGAREQYF
TGTGCCAGCAGTCCCCTGGGGACAGGGGCTCGCGAGCAGTACTTC
>-|-|TRBV24-1|TRBJ2-5
CATSDFGPQETQYF
TGTGCCACCAGTGATTTTGGCCCCCAAGAGACCCAGTACTTC
>-|once|TRBV30|TRBJ1-5
CAWTPQGHQPQHF
TGTGCCTGGACGCCACAGGGTCATCAGCCCCAGCATTTT
>TRBD1|few|TRBV19|TRBJ2-7
CASSIGTASYEQYF
TGTGCCAGTAGTATCGGGACAGCATCCTACGAGCAGTACTTC
>-|-|TRBV10-3|TRBJ2-2
CAISDRAGTNTGELFF
TGTGCCATCAGTGACAGGGCGGGGACGAACACCGGGGAGCTGTTTTTT
>-|-|TRBV28|TRBJ2-2
CASRLQGRETGELFF
TGTGCCAGCAGGTTACAGGGTCGGGAGACCGGGGAGCTGTTTTTT
>-|-|TRBV28|TRBJ2-7
CASTAAKPYEQYF
TGTGCCAGCACGGCGGCCAAGCCCTACGAGCAGTACTTC
>-|-|TRBV12-5|TRBJ1-6
CASGRDTMRSPLHF
TGTGCTAGTGGGAGGGACACCATGAGATCACCCCTCCACTTT
>-|-|TRBV28|TRBJ1-1
CANRGAGNTEAFF
TGTGCTAATCGGGGGGCGGGGAACACTGAAGCTTTCTTT
>-|-|TRBV5-6|TRBJ2-7
CASSLPGYEQYF
TGTGCCAGCAGCTTGCCAGGATACGAGCAGTACTTC
>TRBD2|-|TRBV6-2/TRBV6-3|TRBJ2-2
CASSYPAGRDRELFF
TGTGCCAGCAGTTACCCAGCGGGGAGGGACCGGGAGCTGTTTTTT
>-|-|TRBV10-1|TRBJ2-3
CASSPGRADTDTQYF
TGCGCCAGCAGTCCGGGCAGGGCCGACACAGATACGCAGTATTTT
>-|-|TRBV19|TRBJ2-5
CASRNKGGLQETQYF
TGTGCCAGTAGGAATAAGGGGGGGCTGCAAGAGACCCAGTACTTC
>TRBD1|-|TRBV9|TRBJ2-6
CASSVGGTGASGANVLTF
TGTGCCAGCAGCGTAGGTGGGACAGGGGCCTCTGGGGCCAACGTCCTGACTTTC
>TRBD2|-|TRBV10-3|TRBJ2-3
CAITSGESGSTDTQYF
TGTGCCATCACCTCCGGTGAAAGCGGGAGTACAGATACGCAGTATTTT
>-|-|TRBV7-2|TRBJ2-7
CASSPRGHRRAPDEQYF
TGTGCCAGCAGCCCTAGAGGGCATAGGCGCGCCCCAGACGAGCAGTACTTC
>TRBD1|once|TRBV27|TRBJ1-6
CASSLMGQGYNSPLHF
TGTGCCAGCAGTTTAATGGGACAGGGGTATAATTCACCCCTCCACTTT
>-|-|TRBV30|TRBJ1-6
CAWRGEGNNSPLHF
TGTGCCTGGAGAGGGGAGGGGAATAATTCACCCCTCCACTTT
>-|-|TRBV6-5|TRBJ2-7
CASSLRWHSSYEQYF
TGTGCCAGCAGTCTCCGGTGGCACAGCTCCTACGAGCAGTACTTC
>TRBD2|-|TRBV11-3|TRBJ2-1
CASSLEGNQRGKNEQFF
TGTGCCAGCAGCTTAGAAGGCAATCAGCGGGGTAAGAATGAGCAGTTCTTC
>-|few|TRBV12-3/TRBV12-4|TRBJ1-1
CASVYMGTEAFF
TGTGCCAGCGTCTACATGGGCACCGAAGCTTTCTTT
>-|-|TRBV7-9|TRBJ2-7
CASSLGQSSSYEQYF
TGTGCCAGCAGCCTAGGACAGTCTTCCTCCTACGAGCAGTACTTC
>TRBD1|-|TRBV6-5|TRBJ2-3
CASFDLTGGTDTQYF
TGTGCCAGCTTTGATCTCACAGGGGGCACAGATACGCAGTATTTT
>-|-|TRBV3-1/TRBV3-2|TRBJ1-6
CASSQQGGNSPLHF
TGTGCCAGCAGCCAACAGGGAGGTAATTCACCCCTCCACTTT
>TRBD1|many|TRBV7-2|TRBJ1-1
CASSRGRGVGTEAFF
TGTGCCAGCAGCAGGGGGCGGGGTGTGGGTACTGAAGCTTTCTTT